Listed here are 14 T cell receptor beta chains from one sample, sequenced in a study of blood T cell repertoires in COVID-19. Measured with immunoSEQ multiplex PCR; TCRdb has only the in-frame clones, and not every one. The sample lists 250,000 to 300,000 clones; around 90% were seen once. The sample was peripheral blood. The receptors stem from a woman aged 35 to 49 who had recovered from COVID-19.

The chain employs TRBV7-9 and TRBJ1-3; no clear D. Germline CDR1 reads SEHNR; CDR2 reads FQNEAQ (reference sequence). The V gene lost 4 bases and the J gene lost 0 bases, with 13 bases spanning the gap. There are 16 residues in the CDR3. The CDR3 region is CASSSRRVDSGNTIYF. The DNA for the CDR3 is TGTGCCAGCAGCTCCAGGAGGGTCGACTCTGGAAACACCATATATTTT.

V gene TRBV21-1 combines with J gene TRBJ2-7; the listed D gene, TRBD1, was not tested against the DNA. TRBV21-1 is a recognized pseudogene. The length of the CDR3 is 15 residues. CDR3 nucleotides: TGTGCCAGCAGCAGTATTGGGCCGAGCTCCTACGAGCAGTACTTC. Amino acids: CASSSIGPSSYEQYF.

The DNA for the CDR3 is TGTGCCTGGAGTCCTCAAGAGCGGCAGTACTTC. This encodes CAWSPQERQYF. V and J are TRBV30 and TRBJ2-7; D is uncertain. The germline CDR1 and CDR2 sequences are GTSNPN and SVGIG (reference sequence). CDR3 length: 11 residues. Trimming left V 2 bases short and J 9 bases short, with 11 bases between.

CDR3 sequence reads: CASSPQLAGGLYEQYF. CDR3 nucleotides: TGCGCCAGCAGCCCGCAACTAGCGGGAGGTCTCTACGAGCAGTACTTC. This sequence joins TRBV4-1 and TRBJ2-7; 12 positions match TRBD2. The CDR3 spans 16 residues. V lost 4 bases and J lost 3; bases outside the gene matches: 7. Germline lookup yields CDR1 MGHRA and CDR2 YSYEKL.

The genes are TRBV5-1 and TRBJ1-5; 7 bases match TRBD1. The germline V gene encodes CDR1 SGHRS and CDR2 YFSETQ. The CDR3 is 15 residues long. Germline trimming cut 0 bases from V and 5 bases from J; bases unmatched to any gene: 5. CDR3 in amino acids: CASSLDGTVYQPQHF. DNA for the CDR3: TGCGCCAGCAGCTTGGACGGGACAGTTTATCAGCCCCAGCATTTT. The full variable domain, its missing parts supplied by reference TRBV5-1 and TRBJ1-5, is KAGVTQTPRYLIKTRGQQVTLSCSPISGHRSVSWYQQTPGQGLQFLFEYFSETQRNKGNFPGRFSGRQFSNSRSEMNVSTLELGDSALYLCASSLDGTVYQPQHFGDGTRLSIL.

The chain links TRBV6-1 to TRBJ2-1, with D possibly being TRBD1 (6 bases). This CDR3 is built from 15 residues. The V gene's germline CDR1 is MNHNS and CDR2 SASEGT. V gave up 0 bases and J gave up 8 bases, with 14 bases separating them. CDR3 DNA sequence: TGTGCCAGCAGTGAAGCCGGGACACGGATGTATGAGCAGTTCTTC. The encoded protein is CASSEAGTRMYEQFF.

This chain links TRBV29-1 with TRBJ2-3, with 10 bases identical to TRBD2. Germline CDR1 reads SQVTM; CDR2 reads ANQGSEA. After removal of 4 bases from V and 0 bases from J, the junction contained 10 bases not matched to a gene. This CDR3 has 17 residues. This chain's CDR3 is CSVVPSGRGESTDTQYF. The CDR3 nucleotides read TGCAGCGTTGTCCCCAGCGGGAGGGGGGAAAGCACAGATACGCAGTATTTT.

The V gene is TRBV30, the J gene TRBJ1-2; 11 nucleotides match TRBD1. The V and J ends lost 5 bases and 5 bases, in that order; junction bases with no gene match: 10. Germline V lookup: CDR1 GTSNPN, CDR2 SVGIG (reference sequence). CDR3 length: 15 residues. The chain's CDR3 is CAWGGQGARDYGYTF. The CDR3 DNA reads TGTGCCTGGGGTGGACAGGGGGCGAGGGATTATGGCTACACCTTC.

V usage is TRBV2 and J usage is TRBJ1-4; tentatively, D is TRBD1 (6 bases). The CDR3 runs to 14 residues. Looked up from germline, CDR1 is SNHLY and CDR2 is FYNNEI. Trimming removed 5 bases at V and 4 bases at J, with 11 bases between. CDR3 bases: TGTGCCAGCAGTCGGACAGAGAATAATGAAAAACTGTTTTTT. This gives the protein CASSRTENNEKLFF.

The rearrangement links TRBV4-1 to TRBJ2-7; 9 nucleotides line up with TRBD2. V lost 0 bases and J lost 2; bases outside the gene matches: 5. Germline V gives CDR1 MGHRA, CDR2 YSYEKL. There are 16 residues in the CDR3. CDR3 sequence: CASSQDSGLAAYEQYF. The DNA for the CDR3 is TGCGCCAGCAGCCAAGATTCGGGACTAGCAGCCTACGAGCAGTACTTC.

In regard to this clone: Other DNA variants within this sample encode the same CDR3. In DNA form, the CDR3 reads TGTGCCACCAGTGATTTGGCGGGTAGCACAGATACGCAGTATTTT. This codes for CATSDLAGSTDTQYF. The chain recombines TRBV24-1 with TRBJ2-3; D possibly corresponds to TRBD2 (5 bases). Deletions cut 0 bases from V and 0 bases from J, with 6 bases between. Germline CDR1 is KGHDR and CDR2 is SFDVKD. This CDR3 region has 15 residues.

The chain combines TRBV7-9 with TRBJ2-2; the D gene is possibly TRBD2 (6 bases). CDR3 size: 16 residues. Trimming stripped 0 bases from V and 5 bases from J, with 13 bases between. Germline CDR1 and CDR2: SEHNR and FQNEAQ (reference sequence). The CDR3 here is CASSLAVGGRTGELFF. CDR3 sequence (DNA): TGTGCCAGCAGCTTAGCGGTGGGAGGTCGGACCGGGGAGCTGTTTTTT.

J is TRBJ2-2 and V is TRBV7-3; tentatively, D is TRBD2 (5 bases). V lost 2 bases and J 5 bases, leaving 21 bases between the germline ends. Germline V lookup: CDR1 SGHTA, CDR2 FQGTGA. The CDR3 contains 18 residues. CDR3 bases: TGTGCCAGCAGCTTATCCCCGTATGGAGCGGACGGGACCGGGGAGCTGTTTTTT. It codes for CASSLSPYGADGTGELFF.

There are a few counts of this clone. CDR3 in amino acids: CASSISGRRNEQFF. The CDR3 DNA is TGTGCCAGTAGTATAAGCGGGAGGAGGAATGAGCAGTTCTTC. The chain employs TRBV19 and TRBJ2-1; 9 bases match TRBD2. This CDR3 is 14 amino acids long. Losses at the gene ends were 2 bases for V and 7 bases for J; bases not matched to a gene: 3. In germline, CDR1 is LNHDA, CDR2 SQIVND (reference sequence).